This note documents a single T cell receptor (beta chain) sequence. J lost 2 bases, V lost 0 bases, and 8 bases had no gene match. The germline V gene has CDR1 GTSNPN and CDR2 SVGIG (reference sequence). This CDR3 has 17 residues. Authors' analysis steps: Cell counts per sample came from amplifying reference gene primers. The protocol was immunoSEQ multiplex PCR, while the TCRdb copy is restricted to in-frame clones and leaves out a portion. The V and J calls and the clone size are those of that table, but D and trimming were determined from the DNA. The sample lists some 250,000 clones, 70% to 90% occurring once. This sample stems from a study of blood T cell repertoires in COVID-19.

Sequencing used peripheral blood. The V gene is TRBV30, the J gene TRBJ1-3, with 9 bases fitting TRBD1. The receptor's source is a woman aged 25 to 45 with acute or convalescent COVID-19. The CDR3 protein is CAWSVGGTGITGNTIYF. The CDR3 bases are TGTGCCTGGAGTGTGGGGGGGACAGGGATCACTGGAAACACCATATATTTT.